The subject of this entry is one T cell receptor (beta chain). Its specificity is not known. This specimen belongs to a study of CD8+ T cells in alopecia areata. Study at large: Twice a day, 5 to 10 mg of oral tofacitinib was administered to treated patients. Study findings and constraints: The study found TCR sharing across patients less clear than in mice, possibly for HLA reasons. Sequencing of scalp samples also includes resident alphabeta T cells from normal skin.

Lesional scalp tissue (obtained by punch biopsy) and peripheral blood were collected from alopecia areata patients. The sequencing template was cDNA reverse transcribed from extracted RNA. Here immunoSEQ multiplex PCR was the method, and the copy in TCRdb shows in-frame clones only, minus some. Among hundreds of thousands of clones listed, roughly two thirds were seen once. Trimming took 3 bases from V and 4 from J; bases not matched to a gene: 2. This CDR3 comprises 13 residues. Looked up from germline, CDR1 is SNHLY and CDR2 is FYNNEI. The specimen was CD4+ T cells sorted from blood, collected at week 0. The receptor's source is a human donor with alopecia areata. V is TRBV2 and J is TRBJ2-5; 7 bases match TRBD2. As DNA, the CDR3 is TGTGCCAGCAGTGAGACGGGAGGAGAGACCCAGTACTTC. The encoded protein is CASSETGGETQYF.